This TCR beta chain was observed in a study of STAT5B mutations in CD4+ large granular lymphocyte leukemia. Turning to this clone: Its target is unknown.

The CDR3 sequence is 14 residues long. Germline CDR1 is MNHEY and CDR2 is SVGAGI. The V gene lost 2 bases and the J gene lost 4 bases, with 11 bases spanning the gap. Sequencing was at survey level. This table comes from immunoSEQ multiplex PCR, and its TCRdb copy is limited to in-frame clones, with some not included. The sample holds tens of thousands of clones, 80% to 85% seen once. Study-level findings and limits: Compared with healthy controls (2/35), patient top clones favored TRBV06 (8/27). Patient CD4-sorted repertoires looked more clonal than healthy CD4+ repertoires, even without putative leukemic clones.

The sequence was collected from a human donor in good health. Sequences were obtained from CD4+ T cells from blood buffy coats. This sequence joins TRBV6-5 and TRBJ2-5; D gene ambiguous. The CDR3 DNA follows: TGTGCCAGCAGTTACAGTGCCTGGAGAGAGACCCAGTACTTC. Translating it yields CASSYSAWRETQYF.